This TCR beta chain stems from a study of OX40 agonist ivuxolimab in advanced cancers. Study summary: Patients were given ivuxolimab, an antibody that agonizes OX40 (CD134). Antecedent anti-PD-1, anti-PD-L1 or anti-CTLA-4 therapy was permissible, with around 40% having received some. Study conclusions and caveats: CD8+ T cells averaged more expanded clones than CD4+.

Assay used: immunoSEQ multiplex PCR; TCRdb lists only in-frame clones, some missing. The profile shows around 76,000 clones, 75% to 85% of them singletons. This clone came up a few times. Its antigen is not identified. The germline V gene encodes CDR1 MNHNY and CDR2 SVGAGI (reference sequence). This CDR3 contains 13 residues. V dropped 4 bases and J dropped 10 bases, with 16 bases sitting between them. The gene calls are TRBV6-6 and TRBJ1-1; D possibly corresponds to TRBD1 (5 bases). Sequencing was performed on CD4+ or CD8+ T cells sorted from blood, taken in a trial of the OX40 agonist ivuxolimab. The source of this sequence is an adult with an advanced solid tumor such as melanoma, head and neck, liver or kidney cancer. The DNA for the CDR3 is TGTGCCAGCAGTTCCCCGGGACCCCTAGCAGCTTTCTTT. Translated: CASSSPGPLAAFF.